The present entry profiles one TCR beta chain with its context. The data were taken from a study of control samples from healthy donors and cancer patients. Measured with immunoSEQ multiplex PCR; TCRdb has only the in-frame clones, and not every one. The table lists around 70,000 clones, over 75% of them singletons. Sequencing was done on a sample of PBMCs. The sequence was obtained from a woman between 45 and 60 years old with head and neck cancer.

As DNA, the CDR3 is TGTGCCAGCAGCATTGACAGGAAGGCCTACGAGCAGTACTTC. It translates to CASSIDRKAYEQYF. The rearrangement links TRBV7-8 to TRBJ2-7, with a tentative D call TRBD1 (6 bases). This CDR3 contains 14 residues. Germline V gene lookup returns CDR1 SGHVS and CDR2 FQNEAQ. V was pared by 5 bases and J by 2 bases, with 13 bases between.